Below, 24 T cell receptor beta chains from the same sample are listed, as sequenced in a study of T cell responses to AZD1222 COVID-19 vaccine (dated by TCRdb to the early 2020s). The time point label corresponds to: baseline before first vaccination. The library was generated by the immunoSEQ multiplex PCR assay. Sourced from immuneACCESS, this table was stored by TCRdb with only in-frame sequences that have V and J called. A share of the clones is absent; for the studies checked, an unresolved V gene accounts for under half, and the remainder has no known explanation. This sample holds about 150,000 clones; 90% to 95% were observed only once. The ten largest clones represent approximately 1.5% of the sample. This sample comprised peripheral blood, obtained on day 0 of AZD1222 vaccination. Receptor source: an adult in good health.

The chain recombines TRBV20-1 with TRBJ2-7; D gene unclear. V was clipped by 3 bases and J by 2 bases, with 11 bases between them. The CDR3 covers 13 residues. The germline V gene encodes CDR1 DFQATT and CDR2 SNEGSKA (reference sequence). The CDR3 is CSASRLGPYEQYF. The CDR3 DNA sequence: TGCAGTGCTAGTCGGCTAGGTCCCTACGAGCAGTACTTC.

The chain has TRBV7-2 and TRBJ1-3; 8 nucleotides line up with TRBD1. V lost 5 bases and J lost 3; bases outside the gene matches: 12. This CDR3 comprises 17 residues. The germline gives CDR1 SGHTA, CDR2 FQGNSA. The CDR3 region is CASSRPRQGKGGNTIYF. The CDR3 nucleotides are TGTGCCAGCAGCCGTCCCCGACAGGGGAAGGGTGGAAACACCATATATTTT.

V is TRBV6-5 and J is TRBJ1-6; 7 bases align to TRBD1. CDR3 length: 14 residues. The J segment lost 10 bases and the V segment lost 6 bases, leaving 9 bases of the junction unmatched. Germline CDR1 is MNHEY and CDR2 is SVGAGI. CDR3 sequence: CASSAGQIRSPLHF. Written as DNA, the CDR3 is TGTGCCAGCAGCGCGGGACAGATAAGATCACCCCTCCACTTT.

The gene calls are TRBV6-5 and TRBJ2-5, with 7 bases that match TRBD2. From germline, CDR1 is MNHEY and CDR2 SVGAGI. V was clipped by 0 bases and J by 6 bases; unmatched bases: 10. This CDR3 comprises 16 residues. This chain's CDR3 is CASSYSGEGPGKTQYF. CDR3 DNA sequence: TGTGCCAGCAGTTACTCAGGGGAGGGCCCGGGAAAGACCCAGTACTTC.

The chain carries TRBV2 and TRBJ1-4, with D hard to call. This CDR3 is 14 amino acids long. V lost 7 bases to trimming and J lost 0 bases, with 9 bases between them. Germline V gene lookup returns CDR1 SNHLY and CDR2 FYNNEI. This CDR3 is CASNPRATNEKLFF. The CDR3 region has the DNA TGTGCCAGCAACCCCCGGGCAACTAATGAAAAACTGTTTTTT.

This chain links TRBV11-3 with TRBJ2-5; a possible D gene is TRBD1 (6 bases). The germline V gene encodes CDR1 SGHNT and CDR2 YENEEA. The V end lost 3 bases, the J end lost 7 bases, and 15 bases lay between the germline ends. This CDR3 comprises 14 residues. The DNA for the CDR3 is TGTGCCAGCAGCTTGGGGGCGGACAGATGGACCCAGTACTTC. Translated: CASSLGADRWTQYF.

J is TRBJ1-1 and V is TRBV7-9; possible D gene TRBD1, 5 bases. V dropped 1 base and J dropped 4 bases, with 13 bases sitting between them. The CDR3 spans 15 residues. The germline V gene encodes CDR1 SEHNR and CDR2 FQNEAQ (reference sequence). The CDR3 reads CASSLGWGDGTEAFF. The CDR3 bases are TGTGCCAGCAGCTTAGGTTGGGGGGATGGCACTGAAGCTTTCTTT.

V usage is TRBV6-5 and J usage is TRBJ1-2; D is perhaps TRBD1 (6 bases). CDR3 size: 15 residues. Germline V gene data show CDR1 as MNHEY and CDR2 as SVGAGI. Between the trimmed V and J ends, which lost 0 bases and 5 bases, there was a span of 13 bases. The CDR3 protein is CASSYSGTQGYGYTF. DNA of the CDR3: TGTGCCAGCAGTTACTCGGGGACACAGGGATATGGCTACACCTTC.

The V call is TRBV15, the J call TRBJ2-7, with 9 bases matching TRBD1. V dropped 6 bases and J dropped 5; count of bases not matched to a gene: 5. The CDR3 runs to 13 residues. Per the germline V gene, CDR1 is LNHNV and CDR2 is YYDKDF (reference sequence). CDR3 sequence: CATRGQGNDEQYF. The DNA of the CDR3 is TGTGCCACCAGGGGACAGGGTAACGACGAGCAGTACTTC.

The chain is built from TRBV9 and TRBJ1-3, with no clear D. The V gene lost 4 bases and the J gene lost 1 base, with 15 bases spanning the gap. CDR1 and CDR2 (germline): SGDLS, YYNGEE. CDR3 size: 16 residues. The CDR3 DNA reads TGTGCCAGCAGCAGCTTTGACTCCGAATCTGGAAACACCATATATTTT. Its translation: CASSSFDSESGNTIYF.

This rearrangement joins TRBV7-2 to TRBJ2-1, with TRBD1 identical over 9 bases. The CDR3 length is 16 residues. CDR1 SGHTA and CDR2 FQGNSA come from the germline V gene. Trimming removed 1 base from V and 12 bases from J; junction bases left unmatched: 13. The CDR3 coding sequence is TGTGCCAGCAGCTTAGGGGGGGGACAGGGTCAAGAGGTGCAGTTCTTC. Translating gives CASSLGGGQGQEVQFF. Using reference TRBV7-2 and TRBJ2-1 for the parts outside the CDR3, the full variable domain is GAGVSQSPSNKVTEKGKDVELRCDPISGHTALYWYRQSLGQGLEFLIYFQGNSAPDKSGLPSDRFSAERTGGSVSTLTIQRTQQEDSAVYLCASSLGGGQGQEVQFFGPGTRLTVL.

This clone was observed once. The chain is built from TRBV13 and TRBJ2-7; 8 bases are shared with TRBD2. Germline trimming cut 3 bases from V and 0 bases from J; bases unmatched to any gene: 7. CDR3 length equals 16 residues. CDR1 PRHDT and CDR2 FYEKMQ come from the germline V gene (reference sequence). CDR3 nucleotide sequence: TGTGCCAGCAGCTTTCGTAGCGGGGTAAGCTCCTACGAGCAGTACTTC. Translated: CASSFRSGVSSYEQYF. Full variable domain (remainder filled in from reference TRBV13 and TRBJ2-7): AAGVIQSPRHLIKEKRETATLKCYPIPRHDTVYWYQQGPGQDPQFLISFYEKMQSDKGSIPDRFSAQQFSDYHSELNMSSLELGDSALYFCASSFRSGVSSYEQYFGPGTRLTVT.

The V gene is TRBV4-3, the J gene TRBJ2-2, with 8 positions matching TRBD2. CDR3 length: 16 residues. V trimming: 8 bases; J trimming: 0 bases; junction bases outside the gene matches: 8. The germline V gene encodes CDR1 LGHNA and CDR2 YSLEER. The CDR3 protein is CASCPGGAANTGELFF. Written as DNA, the CDR3 is TGCGCCAGCTGCCCGGGGGGGGCCGCGAACACCGGGGAGCTGTTTTTT.

CDR3 in amino acids: CASSLIAGINYEQYF. CDR3 bases: TGTGCCAGCAGCTTAATAGCGGGGATTAACTACGAGCAGTACTTC. The chain joins TRBV7-2 to TRBJ2-7, with 8 bases fitting TRBD2. The CDR3 runs 15 residues. Trimming at V came to 2 bases and at J to 3 bases, leaving 6 bases not matched to a gene. CDR1 is SGHTA, CDR2 FQGNSA, per germline.

The rearrangement links TRBV28 to TRBJ2-7; TRBD1 matches at 7 bases. This CDR3 has 14 residues. The trim removed 2 bases at V and 4 bases at J, leaving 5 bases unmatched. Germline assignment: CDR1 MDHEN and CDR2 SYDVKM. The CDR3 DNA sequence: TGTGCCAGCAGTTTAAGACAGGGCCAATACGAGCAGTACTTC. Amino acid sequence: CASSLRQGQYEQYF.

V is TRBV10-1 and J is TRBJ1-5, with 7 bases aligning to TRBD1. Germline lookup yields CDR1 WNHNN and CDR2 SYGVQD (reference sequence). This CDR3 is 14 amino acids long. Germline trimming cut 2 bases from V and 4 bases from J; bases unmatched to any gene: 2. The CDR3 loop reads CASSEGTVNQPQHF. The CDR3 region has the DNA TGCGCCAGCAGTGAGGGGACAGTGAATCAGCCCCAGCATTTT.

This chain connects TRBV5-8 to TRBJ2-1, with 7 bases lining up with TRBD2. Germline V gives CDR1 SGHTS, CDR2 YDEGEE. V shed 4 bases, J shed 1 base, and the junction held 8 bases outside the gene matches. The CDR3 is 16 amino acids. The CDR3 DNA is TGTGCCAGCAGCCCTAACGGACTAGGATCCTACAATGAGCAGTTCTTC. Protein: CASSPNGLGSYNEQFF.

V and J are TRBV7-2 and TRBJ1-2; no clear D gene. The CDR3 consists of 14 residues. Trimming shortened V by 3 bases and J by 0 bases, and 8 bases separated the two germline ends. CDR1 and CDR2 from the germline V gene are SGHTA and FQGNSA. The CDR3 sequence: CASSFLSANYGYTF. The CDR3 bases are TGTGCCAGCAGCTTCTTGTCAGCTAACTATGGCTACACCTTC.

The V call is TRBV21-1, the J call TRBJ2-3; the table's D call, TRBD1, was not checked against the DNA. TRBV21-1 is deemed a pseudogene. This CDR3 comprises 17 residues. The chain's CDR3 is CASREIYWAPNTDTQYF. The CDR3 DNA reads as TGTGCCAGCAGAGAGATTTATTGGGCGCCCAACACAGATACGCAGTATTTT.

The chain has TRBV3-1 (or the pseudogene TRBV3-2) and TRBJ1-4, with D maybe TRBD1 (5 bases). Trimming pared 5 bases from V and 4 bases from J, leaving 8 bases between. In germline, CDR1 is LGHDT, CDR2 YNNKEL (reference sequence). This CDR3 has 13 amino acids. The CDR3 is CASSTGRNEKLFF. CDR3 DNA sequence: TGTGCCAGCAGCACAGGACGTAATGAAAAACTGTTTTTT.

V is TRBV4-3 and J is TRBJ2-2; possibly TRBD2 for D (6 bases). V lost 4 bases and J 4 bases, leaving 10 bases between the germline ends. Germline CDR1 and CDR2: LGHNA and YSLEER. CDR3 length: 14 residues. Here the CDR3 reads CASSPGVSTGELFF. CDR3 DNA sequence: TGCGCCAGCAGCCCGGGAGTTTCCACCGGGGAGCTGTTTTTT.

The chain links TRBV7-9 to TRBJ1-1; D gene ambiguous. Germline CDR1 and CDR2: SEHNR and FQNEAQ (reference sequence). The V and J ends lost 5 bases and 1 base respectively, with 8 bases between them. The CDR3 runs to 13 residues. The CDR3 coding sequence is TGTGCCAGCAGCCCTTTTGAGAACACTGAAGCTTTCTTT. The encoded protein is CASSPFENTEAFF.

V is TRBV10-3 and J is TRBJ1-1; D not resolved. The germline gives CDR1 ENHRY, CDR2 SYGVKD. This CDR3 has 17 amino acids. Trimming stripped 7 bases from V and 1 base from J, with 22 bases between. CDR3 nucleotide sequence: TGTGCCATCACCCTAGATACCGGAATCCGAACGAACACTGAAGCTTTCTTT. Translating it yields CAITLDTGIRTNTEAFF.

This chain links TRBV28 with TRBJ2-1; D is unresolved. The CDR3 runs to 14 residues. Trimming shortened V by 7 bases and J by 4 bases, and 14 bases separated the two germline ends. CDR1 is MDHEN, CDR2 SYDVKM, per germline. The CDR3 sequence is CASNLLWGYNEQFF. The CDR3 DNA reads TGTGCCAGCAACCTACTTTGGGGTTACAATGAGCAGTTCTTC.